Given below is one TCR beta chain in context. As yet, its antigen is unknown. The source of the sample is a study of cytomegalovirus exposure and HLA in healthy donors. Study-wide background: Among the 400 or so donors who were genotyped, 81% fell in the genetic ancestry cluster that is associated with self-reported Caucasian donors. Study observations and caveats: Presence/absence analyses assumed roughly uniform sequencing depth across donors. It has been reported that TCR beta sequences accurately predicted the HLA-A and HLA-B alleles of most subjects.

PCR primers comprised 60 Vbeta and 13 Jbeta primers. How the authors handled the data: An analysis performed later counted 74 million or so unique TCR beta chains (approximately 10 million of them shared). This table comes from immunoSEQ multiplex PCR, and its TCRdb copy is limited to in-frame clones, with some not included. The V and J calls and the clone size are those of that table, but D and trimming were determined from the DNA. The sample consists of some 200,000 clones, under 9.5% of them appearing once. CDR3 length: 12 residues. CDR1 LNHNV and CDR2 YYDKDF come from the germline V gene (reference sequence). V was cut by 0 bases and J by 7 bases, with 6 bases left in between.

J is TRBJ2-5 and V is TRBV15; D is perhaps TRBD2 (5 bases). Sequencing was performed on PBMCs. The sequence was collected from a woman in her twenties or thirties in good health and CMV-seropositive. CDR3 sequence: CATSRDGGTQYF. The DNA for the CDR3 is TGTGCCACCAGCAGAGACGGAGGGACCCAGTACTTC. Complete variable domain (other parts from reference TRBV15 and TRBJ2-5): DAMVIQNPRYQVTQFGKPVTLSCSQTLNHNVMYWYQQKSSQAPKLLFHYYDKDFNNEADTPDNFQSRRPNTSFCFLDIRSPGLGDTAMYLCATSRDGGTQYFGPGTRLLVL.